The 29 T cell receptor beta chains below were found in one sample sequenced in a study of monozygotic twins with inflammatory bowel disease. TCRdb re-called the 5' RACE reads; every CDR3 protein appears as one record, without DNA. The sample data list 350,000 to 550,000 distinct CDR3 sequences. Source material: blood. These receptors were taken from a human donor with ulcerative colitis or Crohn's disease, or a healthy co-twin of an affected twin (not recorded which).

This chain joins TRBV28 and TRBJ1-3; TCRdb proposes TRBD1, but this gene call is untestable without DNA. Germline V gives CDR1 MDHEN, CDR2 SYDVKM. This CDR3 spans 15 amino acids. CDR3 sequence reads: CASRAGGNSGNTIYF.

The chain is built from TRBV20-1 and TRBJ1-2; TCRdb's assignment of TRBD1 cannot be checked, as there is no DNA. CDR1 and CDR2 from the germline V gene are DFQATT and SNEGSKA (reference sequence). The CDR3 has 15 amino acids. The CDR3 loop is CSASGGDSLNYGYTF.

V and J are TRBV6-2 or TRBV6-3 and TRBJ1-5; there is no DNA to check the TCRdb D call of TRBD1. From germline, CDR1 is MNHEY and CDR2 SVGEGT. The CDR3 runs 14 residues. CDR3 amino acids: CASKPGVSNQPQHF.

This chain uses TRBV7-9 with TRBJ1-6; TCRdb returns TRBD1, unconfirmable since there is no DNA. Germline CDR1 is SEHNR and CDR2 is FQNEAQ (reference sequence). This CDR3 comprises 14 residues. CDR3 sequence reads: CAISLDSVRAPLHF.

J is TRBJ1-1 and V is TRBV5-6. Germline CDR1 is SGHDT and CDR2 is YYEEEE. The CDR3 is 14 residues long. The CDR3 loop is CASSLRNMNTEAFF.

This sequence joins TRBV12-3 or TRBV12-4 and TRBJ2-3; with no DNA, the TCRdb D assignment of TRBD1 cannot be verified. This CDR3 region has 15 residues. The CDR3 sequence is CASSLGGPGGNTQYF.

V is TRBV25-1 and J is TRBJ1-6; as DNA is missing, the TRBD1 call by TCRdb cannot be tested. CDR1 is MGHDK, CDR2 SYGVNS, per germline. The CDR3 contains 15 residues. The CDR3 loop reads CASSDPGQGKTPLHF. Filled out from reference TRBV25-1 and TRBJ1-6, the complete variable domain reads EADIYQTPRYLVIGTGKKITLECSQTMGHDKMYWYQQDPGMELHLIHYSYGVNSTEKGDLSSESTVSRIRTEHFPLTLESARPSHTSQYLCASSDPGQGKTPLHFGNGTRLTVT.

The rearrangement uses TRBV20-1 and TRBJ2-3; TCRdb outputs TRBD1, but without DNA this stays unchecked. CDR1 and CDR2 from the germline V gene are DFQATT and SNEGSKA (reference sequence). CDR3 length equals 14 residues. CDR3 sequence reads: CSARAAGVTDTQYF.

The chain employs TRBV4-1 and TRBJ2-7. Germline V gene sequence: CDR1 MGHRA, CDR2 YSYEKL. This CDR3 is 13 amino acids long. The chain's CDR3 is CASSPSSSYEQYF.

This chain's CDR3 is CASSYSRRGTVYGYTF. The rearrangement joins TRBV6-5 to TRBJ1-2; as DNA is missing, the TRBD1 call by TCRdb cannot be tested. Per germline, CDR1 MNHEY and CDR2 SVGAGI. The CDR3 length is 16 residues.

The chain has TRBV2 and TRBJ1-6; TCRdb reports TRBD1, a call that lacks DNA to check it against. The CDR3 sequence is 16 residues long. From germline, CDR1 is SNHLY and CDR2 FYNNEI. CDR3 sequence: CASRLSGTGANSPLHF.

The CDR3 region is CASSIGASGNTIYF. V usage is TRBV28 and J usage is TRBJ1-3; as DNA is missing, the TRBD1 call by TCRdb cannot be tested. CDR1 and CDR2 from the germline V gene are MDHEN and SYDVKM. The CDR3 runs to 14 residues.

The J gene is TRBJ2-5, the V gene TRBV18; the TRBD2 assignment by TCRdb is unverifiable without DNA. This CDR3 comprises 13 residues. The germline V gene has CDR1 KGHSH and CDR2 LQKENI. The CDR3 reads CASSPGRKETQYF.

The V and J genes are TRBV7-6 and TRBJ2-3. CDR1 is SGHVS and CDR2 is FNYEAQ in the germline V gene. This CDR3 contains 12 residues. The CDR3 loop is CASSLIRDTQYF.

The CDR3 here is CASSSLTGEGNTIYF. The rearrangement uses TRBV18 and TRBJ1-3; TCRdb proposes TRBD1, but this gene call is untestable without DNA. CDR1 and CDR2 (germline): KGHSH, LQKENI. This CDR3 comprises 15 residues.

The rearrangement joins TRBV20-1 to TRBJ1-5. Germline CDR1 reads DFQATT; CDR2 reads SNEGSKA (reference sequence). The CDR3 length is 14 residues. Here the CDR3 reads CSAIDPRGNQPQHF.

Here the CDR3 reads CASSPHLTGGGTGELFF. The J gene is TRBJ2-2, the V gene TRBV9; with no DNA, the TCRdb D assignment of TRBD1 cannot be verified. This CDR3 region has 17 residues. Germline loops: CDR1 SGDLS, CDR2 YYNGEE.

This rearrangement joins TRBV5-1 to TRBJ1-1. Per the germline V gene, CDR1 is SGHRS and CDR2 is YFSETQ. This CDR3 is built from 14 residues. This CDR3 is CASSREGGNTEAFF.

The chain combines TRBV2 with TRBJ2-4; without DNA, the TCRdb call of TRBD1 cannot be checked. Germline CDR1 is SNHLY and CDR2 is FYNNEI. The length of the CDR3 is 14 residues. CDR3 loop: CASSGQGAKNIQYF.

The CDR3 sequence is CASTNPPNTEAFF. The chain combines TRBV9 with TRBJ1-1; the TCRdb D gene call, TRBD1, has no DNA to confirm it. This CDR3 comprises 13 residues. Germline V gene sequence: CDR1 SGDLS, CDR2 YYNGEE.

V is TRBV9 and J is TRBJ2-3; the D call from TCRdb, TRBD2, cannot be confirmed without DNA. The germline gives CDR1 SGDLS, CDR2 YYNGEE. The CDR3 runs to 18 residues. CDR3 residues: CASSPLGSSGTRGDTQYF.

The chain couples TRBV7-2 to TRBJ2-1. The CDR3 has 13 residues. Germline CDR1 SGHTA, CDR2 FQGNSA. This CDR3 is CASSAKGHGRQFF. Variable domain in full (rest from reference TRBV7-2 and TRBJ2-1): GAGVSQSPSNKVTEKGKDVELRCDPISGHTALYWYRQSLGQGLEFLIYFQGNSAPDKSGLPSDRFSAERTGGSVSTLTIQRTQQEDSAVYLCASSAKGHGRQFFGPGTRLTVL.

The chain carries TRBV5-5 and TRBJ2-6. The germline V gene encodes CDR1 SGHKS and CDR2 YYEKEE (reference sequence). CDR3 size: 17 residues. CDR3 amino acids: CASSLPSVSSGANVLTF.

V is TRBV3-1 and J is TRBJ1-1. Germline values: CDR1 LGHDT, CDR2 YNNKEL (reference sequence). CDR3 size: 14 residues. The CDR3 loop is CASSQKGGRTEAFF.

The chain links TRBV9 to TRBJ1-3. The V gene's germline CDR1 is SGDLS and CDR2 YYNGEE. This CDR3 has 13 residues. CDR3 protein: CASSVPAGNTIYF.

The CDR3 region is CASSGGFLNTGELFF. This rearrangement joins TRBV6-1 to TRBJ2-2. The CDR3 runs to 15 residues. CDR1 and CDR2 (germline): MNHNS, SASEGT.

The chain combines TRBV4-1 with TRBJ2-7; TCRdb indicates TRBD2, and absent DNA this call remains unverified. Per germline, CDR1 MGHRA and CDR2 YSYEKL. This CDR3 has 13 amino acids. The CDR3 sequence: CASSPPGGDEQYF.

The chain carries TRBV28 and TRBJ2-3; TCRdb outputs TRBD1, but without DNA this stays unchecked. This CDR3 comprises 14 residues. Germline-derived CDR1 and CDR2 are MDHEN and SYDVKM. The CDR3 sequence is CASSHTGDADTQYF.

CDR3 region: CASSLTSGGARHNEQFF. This chain connects TRBV7-6 to TRBJ2-1; with no DNA, the TCRdb D assignment of TRBD2 cannot be verified. The germline CDR1 and CDR2 sequences are SGHVS and FNYEAQ. The CDR3 is 17 residues long.